Presented here are 10 T cell receptor beta chains from one specimen sequenced in a study of CD8+ T cells in alopecia areata. Isolated RNA was reverse transcribed into cDNA used as the sequencing template. Clones were sequenced by immunoSEQ multiplex PCR, and TCRdb holds only the in-frame ones, with some missing. The sample contains some 150,000 clones, roughly 50% of which appear only once. This specimen consisted of CD4+ T cells sorted from blood, obtained at week 0. The receptor source for this set is a human donor with alopecia areata.

This clone came up once. The chain has TRBV29-1 and TRBJ2-3; D gene ambiguous. CDR3 length equals 17 residues. V shed 3 bases and J shed 0 bases, with 19 bases lying between them. Germline V gene lookup returns CDR1 SQVTM and CDR2 ANQGSEA. The DNA of the CDR3 is TGCAGCGTTGATGGCCCCTCGTGGGGTACTAGCACAGATACGCAGTATTTT. It yields the protein CSVDGPSWGTSTDTQYF.

The CDR3 spells CASSQEVGTAASPLHF. The CDR3 DNA reads as TGCGCCAGCAGCCAAGAAGTGGGGACAGCGGCCTCACCCCTCCACTTT. V is TRBV4-1 and J is TRBJ1-6, with 7 nucleotides matching TRBD1. This CDR3 region has 16 residues. With V trimmed by 0 bases and J by 10 bases, 9 bases remained unmatched. CDR1 and CDR2 (germline): MGHRA, YSYEKL.

The chain uses TRBV29-1 and TRBJ2-1; 13 nucleotides line up with TRBD2. CDR3 length equals 17 residues. The trim removed 7 bases at V and 2 bases at J, leaving 11 bases unmatched. Germline loops: CDR1 SQVTM, CDR2 ANQGSEA. CDR3 in DNA: TGCAGCGCCACCCCGCCGGGACTAGCGGGGCCCTACAATGAGCAGTTCTTC. Translated, it gives CSATPPGLAGPYNEQFF.

The genes are TRBV7-9 and TRBJ2-6; D not certain. This CDR3 has 15 amino acids. V was trimmed by 4 bases and J by 0 bases, leaving 7 bases between them. Germline V gene sequence: CDR1 SEHNR, CDR2 FQNEAQ (reference sequence). For the CDR3, the DNA is TGTGCCAGCAGCTACCAGAACTCTGGGGCCAACGTCCTGACTTTC. It yields the protein CASSYQNSGANVLTF.

The chain couples TRBV29-1 to TRBJ2-1, with D perhaps TRBD1 (6 bases). Germline CDR1 and CDR2: SQVTM and ANQGSEA. Trimming took off 6 bases at V and 4 bases at J, with 10 bases between the two ends. This CDR3 has 12 amino acids. The CDR3 DNA sequence: TGCAGCGTAGACAGGAGTTACAATGAGCAGTTCTTC. It is translated as CSVDRSYNEQFF.

The chain carries TRBV2 and TRBJ2-5; 7 nucleotides agree with TRBD2. The CDR3 length is 14 residues. Germline V gene data show CDR1 as SNHLY and CDR2 as FYNNEI. V was clipped by 5 bases and J by 1 base; unmatched bases: 4. The CDR3 DNA is TGTGCCAGCAGTCCGGGGGGACTCCAAGAGACCCAGTACTTC. The encoded protein is CASSPGGLQETQYF.

The chain uses TRBV30 and TRBJ2-3; no clear D. The CDR3 totals 14 residues. Germline lookup yields CDR1 GTSNPN and CDR2 SVGIG (reference sequence). Trimming removed 0 bases at V and 2 bases at J, with 9 bases between. The DNA for the CDR3 is TGTGCCTGGAGTGTACCTAGTTTCACAGATACGCAGTATTTT. This translates into CAWSVPSFTDTQYF.

The rearrangement links TRBV11-3 to TRBJ2-2; 8 nucleotides line up with TRBD1. The trim removed 1 base at V and 3 bases at J, leaving 7 bases unmatched. This CDR3 is 17 amino acids long. Germline V gene sequence: CDR1 SGHNT, CDR2 YENEEA. This CDR3 reads CASSLGRTGRDTGELFF. CDR3 nucleotide sequence: TGTGCCAGCAGCTTAGGGCGGACAGGGAGAGACACCGGGGAGCTGTTTTTT.

V is TRBV7-2 and J is TRBJ2-7; TRBD1 might be the D (5 bases). CDR1 and CDR2 from the germline V gene are SGHTA and FQGNSA. Trimming took off 1 base at V and 6 bases at J, with 10 bases between the two ends. The CDR3 totals 13 residues. The CDR3 is CASSLVWGGEQYF. In nucleotides, the CDR3 is TGTGCCAGCAGCTTAGTTTGGGGCGGCGAGCAGTACTTC.

V is TRBV30 and J is TRBJ2-7; D gene unclear. Germline V gene sequence: CDR1 GTSNPN, CDR2 SVGIG (reference sequence). The CDR3 is 12 residues long. V was trimmed by 2 bases and J by 1 base, leaving 6 bases between them. CDR3 amino acids: CAWSKLSYEQYF. Written as DNA, the CDR3 is TGTGCCTGGAGTAAGCTTTCCTACGAGCAGTACTTC.